The 9 T cell receptor beta chains below were found in one sample sequenced in a study of control samples from healthy donors and cancer patients. The table came from immunoSEQ multiplex PCR; TCRdb's copy has only in-frame clones and leaves some out. The table records approximately 52,000 clones, roughly 88% of them present only once. Sequenced input: blood. These receptor sequences come from a man over 45 in good health.

V and J are TRBV25-1 and TRBJ2-2; 7 bases are a match to TRBD2. The CDR3 has 17 amino acids. V dropped 1 base and J dropped 4; count of bases not matched to a gene: 9. Germline CDR1 MGHDK, CDR2 SYGVNS. Here the CDR3 DNA reads TGTGCCAGCAGTGAATTCGGGGGGTTGGCGGGCACCGGGGAGCTGTTTTTT. Protein: CASSEFGGLAGTGELFF. Full variable domain (remainder filled in from reference TRBV25-1 and TRBJ2-2): EADIYQTPRYLVIGTGKKITLECSQTMGHDKMYWYQQDPGMELHLIHYSYGVNSTEKGDLSSESTVSRIRTEHFPLTLESARPSHTSQYLCASSEFGGLAGTGELFFGEGSRLTVL.

J is TRBJ1-4 and V is TRBV19; D unclear. CDR3 length equals 16 residues. The V end lost 4 bases, the J end lost 0 bases, and 12 bases lay between the germline ends. Looked up from germline, CDR1 is LNHDA and CDR2 is SQIVND (reference sequence). The DNA for the CDR3 is TGTGCCAGTAGTAGTAACAAGGGAGCAACTAATGAAAAACTGTTTTTT. Its translation is CASSSNKGATNEKLFF. Full variable domain (outside the CDR3, taken from reference TRBV19 and TRBJ1-4): DGGITQSPKYLFRKEGQNVTLSCEQNLNHDAMYWYRQDPGQGLRLIYYSQIVNDFQKGDIAEGYSVSREKKESFPLTVTSAQKNPTAFYLCASSSNKGATNEKLFFGSGTQLSVL.

V usage is TRBV4-3 and J usage is TRBJ2-2, with 8 positions matching TRBD1. This CDR3 has 20 residues. Losses at the gene ends were 3 bases for V and 5 bases for J; bases not matched to a gene: 20. CDR1 is LGHNA and CDR2 is YSLEER in the germline V gene. Here the CDR3 reads CASSHLYENYRGEETGELFF. CDR3 bases: TGCGCCAGCAGCCACCTGTACGAAAATTACAGGGGGGAAGAAACCGGGGAGCTGTTTTTT.

The chain uses TRBV28 and TRBJ1-2, with 7 bases identical to TRBD1. The germline V gene encodes CDR1 MDHEN and CDR2 SYDVKM. There are 13 residues in the CDR3. V dropped 6 bases and J dropped 3; count of bases not matched to a gene: 4. CDR3 in amino acids: CASRQGGDYGYTF. In nucleotides, the CDR3 is TGTGCCAGCAGGCAGGGGGGTGACTATGGCTACACCTTC.

In its sample, this clone was seen once. The V call is TRBV7-8, the J call TRBJ2-7; TRBD1 matches 7 bases. Per germline, CDR1 SGHVS and CDR2 FQNEAQ. With 2 bases clipped from V and 3 bases from J, the junction kept 7 bases outside the gene matches. The CDR3 has 15 residues. CDR3 DNA: TGTGCCAGCAGCTTAAGGTATTCAGGGGGCTACGAGCAGTACTTC. This encodes CASSLRYSGGYEQYF.

The chain joins TRBV28 to TRBJ1-5; tentative D call: TRBD1 (6 bases). The V and J ends lost 1 base and 7 bases respectively, with 11 bases between them. The germline V gene encodes CDR1 MDHEN and CDR2 SYDVKM. The CDR3 has 14 residues. CDR3 nucleotides: TGTGCCAGCAGTTTATATGGGGGCCGGCAGCCCCAGCATTTT. Amino acid sequence: CASSLYGGRQPQHF.

This clone appeared a few times. The chain joins TRBV28 to TRBJ2-1; 11 nucleotides match TRBD2. Germline V lookup: CDR1 MDHEN, CDR2 SYDVKM. With 6 bases clipped from V and 6 bases from J, the junction kept 7 bases outside the gene matches. CDR3 size: 15 residues. CDR3 DNA: TGTGCCAGCAGCCCACTAGCGGGAGCCAGCAATGAGCAGTTCTTC. It codes for CASSPLAGASNEQFF.

The rearrangement links TRBV6-4 to TRBJ1-5; D possibly corresponds to TRBD1 (5 bases). CDR3 length equals 14 residues. V was shortened by 9 bases and J by 0 bases, with 12 bases between the two germline ends. CDR1 MRHNA and CDR2 SNTAGT come from the germline V gene. The CDR3 protein is CARNNRYSNQPQHF. The CDR3 bases are TGTGCCAGAAATAACAGGTATAGCAATCAGCCCCAGCATTTT.

The chain couples TRBV5-6 to TRBJ2-4; no clear D. Looked up from germline, CDR1 is SGHDT and CDR2 is YYEEEE. The V end lost 1 base, the J end lost 7 bases, and 12 bases lay between the germline ends. The CDR3 runs to 14 residues. DNA of the CDR3: TGTGCCAGCAGCTTGTGGGGTTCTGGGAACATTCAGTACTTC. Its protein product is CASSLWGSGNIQYF.